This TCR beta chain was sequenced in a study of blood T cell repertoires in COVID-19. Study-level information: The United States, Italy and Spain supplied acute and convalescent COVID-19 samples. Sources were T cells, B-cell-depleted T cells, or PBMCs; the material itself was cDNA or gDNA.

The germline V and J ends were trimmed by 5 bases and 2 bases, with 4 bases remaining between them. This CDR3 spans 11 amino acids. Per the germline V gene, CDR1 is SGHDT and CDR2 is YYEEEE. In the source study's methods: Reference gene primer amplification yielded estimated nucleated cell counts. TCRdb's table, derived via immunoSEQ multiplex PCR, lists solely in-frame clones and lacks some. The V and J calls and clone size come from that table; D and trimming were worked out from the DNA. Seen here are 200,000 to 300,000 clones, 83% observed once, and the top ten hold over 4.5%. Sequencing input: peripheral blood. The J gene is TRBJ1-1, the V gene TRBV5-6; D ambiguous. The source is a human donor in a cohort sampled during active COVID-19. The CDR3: CASSLNTEAFF. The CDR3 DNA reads TGTGCCAGCAGTCTTAACACTGAAGCTTTCTTT. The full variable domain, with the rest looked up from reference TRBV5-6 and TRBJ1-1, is DAGVTQSPTHLIKTRGQQVTLRCSPKSGHDTVSWYQQALGQGPQFIFQYYEEEERQRGNFPDRFSGHQFPNYSSELNVNALLLGDSALYLCASSLNTEAFFGQGTRLTVV.